This entry is about one TCR beta chain. The V gene's germline CDR1 is GTSNPN and CDR2 SVGIG (reference sequence). This CDR3 contains 15 residues. Trimming removed 2 bases from V and 3 bases from J, with 16 bases in between. This sample is part of a study of cytomegalovirus exposure and HLA in healthy donors. About the research overall: A prior analysis found some 110 million unique TCR beta sequences from roughly 180 million T cells.

PCR employed 60 Vbeta and 13 Jbeta primers. Assay: immunoSEQ multiplex PCR; the TCRdb copy retains only in-frame clones and omits some. Of about 110,000 clones detected, 60% to 85% appear once; the ten largest clones hold approximately 5.3%. Sequenced input: PBMCs. This sequence joins TRBV30 and TRBJ1-1; D is perhaps TRBD1 (6 bases). This receptor was taken from a female donor in good health and CMV-seropositive. The chain's CDR3 is CAWSYATGWDTEAFF. As DNA, the CDR3 is TGTGCCTGGAGTTATGCGACAGGCTGGGACACTGAAGCTTTCTTT.